These 29 T cell receptor beta chains came from one sample sequenced in a study of shared clonotypes between healthy human individuals. The data were produced by immunoSEQ multiplex PCR, yet TCRdb's version contains in-frame clones alone and is incomplete. Of some 2.3 million clones in the sample, approximately 93% were seen once. Sample: naive CD4+ T cells from PBMCs. As to subset: CD45RA+ positively selected. The source of these receptors is a man between 18 and 29 years old in good health. Some clones in this sample may be carry-over from other donors' samples.

This chain links TRBV5-8 with TRBJ1-2, with D possibly TRBD1 on 5 matching bases. The V end was cut by 4 bases, the J end by 2 bases, with 18 bases between. From germline, CDR1 is SGHTS and CDR2 YDEGEE. The CDR3 consists of 16 residues. CDR3 bases: TGTGCCAGCAGCCGAGGGACGGCTCCCTCGAACTATGGCTACACCTTC. Translated, it gives CASSRGTAPSNYGYTF.

V is TRBV5-4 and J is TRBJ1-2; D not certain. Trimming stripped 0 bases from V and 8 bases from J, with 11 bases between. Germline CDR1 SGHNT, CDR2 YYREEE (reference sequence). The CDR3 has 13 amino acids. CDR3 protein: CASSLAYTTGYTF. The CDR3 coding sequence is TGTGCCAGCAGCTTGGCCTATACGACGGGCTACACCTTC.

V usage is TRBV5-1 and J usage is TRBJ1-5; D unclear. V gave up 0 bases and J gave up 7 bases, with 14 bases separating them. CDR1 and CDR2 (germline): SGHRS, YFSETQ. CDR3 length: 15 residues. CDR3 bases: TGCGCCAGCAGCTTGGAAGGGATCCCAAGACAGCCCCAGCATTTT. Its translation: CASSLEGIPRQPQHF.

V gene TRBV6-6 combines with J gene TRBJ2-7; D may be TRBD1 (5 bases). V was clipped by 6 bases and J by 1 base, with 16 bases between them. The germline CDR1 and CDR2 sequences are MNHNY and SVGAGI (reference sequence). The CDR3 runs to 15 residues. CDR3 sequence: CASSHRGARSYEQYF. CDR3 bases: TGTGCCAGCAGCCATCGTGGGGCAAGGTCCTACGAGCAGTACTTC.

This chain joins TRBV28 and TRBJ2-7; D possibly corresponds to TRBD2 (6 bases). The CDR3 runs to 14 residues. Trimming stripped 2 bases from V and 6 bases from J, with 14 bases between. The germline V gene has CDR1 MDHEN and CDR2 SYDVKM. CDR3 DNA: TGTGCCAGCAGTTTACCCGGGACTCCTAGCGAGCAGTACTTC. It specifies CASSLPGTPSEQYF.

The chain couples TRBV11-2 to TRBJ2-2; tentatively, D is TRBD2 (6 bases). The germline V gene encodes CDR1 SGHAT and CDR2 FQNNGV. This CDR3 region has 14 residues. V was pared by 3 bases and J by 8 bases, with 13 bases between. This CDR3 reads CASSLTRPTGELFF. CDR3 nucleotides: TGTGCCAGCAGCTTGACTAGACCAACTGGGGAGCTGTTTTTT.

The J gene is TRBJ1-2, the V gene TRBV5-4; 8 bases match TRBD1. Germline CDR1 SGHNT, CDR2 YYREEE (reference sequence). Trimming took 5 bases from V and 4 from J; bases not matched to a gene: 10. This CDR3 has 15 amino acids. The CDR3 spells CASRQTGGQGYGYTF. The CDR3 bases are TGTGCCAGCAGGCAAACAGGGGGACAAGGCTATGGCTACACCTTC.

The V gene is TRBV15, the J gene TRBJ1-5, with TRBD1 matching 7 bases. Germline V gives CDR1 LNHNV, CDR2 YYDKDF (reference sequence). This CDR3 comprises 17 residues. The trim removed 1 base at V and 0 bases at J, leaving 6 bases unmatched. CDR3 amino acids: CATSRGYRGNSNQPQHF. As DNA, the CDR3 is TGTGCCACCAGCAGAGGATACAGGGGAAATAGCAATCAGCCCCAGCATTTT.

The chain employs TRBV10-3 and TRBJ2-7, with 11 bases fitting TRBD2. The CDR3 length is 18 residues. CDR1 and CDR2 from the germline V gene are ENHRY and SYGVKD. V was pared by 3 bases and J by 3 bases, with 13 bases of the junction left unmatched. Here the CDR3 DNA reads TGTGCCATCAGTGACGTTGGGACTAGCGGTACGTTATTCTACGAGCAGTACTTC. Residues: CAISDVGTSGTLFYEQYF.

This chain uses TRBV7-9 with TRBJ1-5; weak D call: TRBD1 (5 bases). The CDR3 totals 17 residues. The germline V and J ends were trimmed by 1 base and 2 bases, with 15 bases remaining between them. Germline CDR1 SEHNR, CDR2 FQNEAQ (reference sequence). CDR3 in DNA: TGTGCCAGCAGCTTAGGAAGGCTGGGAGGGGGCAATCAGCCCCAGCATTTT. It codes for CASSLGRLGGGNQPQHF.

The V and J genes are TRBV30 and TRBJ2-5; D may correspond to TRBD1 or TRBD2 (5 bases each). This CDR3 region has 15 residues. V dropped 1 base and J dropped 4 bases, with 16 bases sitting between them. CDR1 and CDR2 from the germline V gene are GTSNPN and SVGIG (reference sequence). CDR3 DNA sequence: TGTGCCTGGAGTGCCCCCTCGTCGGGGCGAGAGACCCAGTACTTC. Its translation is CAWSAPSSGRETQYF. Complete variable domain (other parts from reference TRBV30 and TRBJ2-5): SQTIHQWPATLVQPVGSPLSLECTVEGTSNPNLYWYRQAAGRGLQLLFYSVGIGQISSEVPQNLSASRPQDRQFILSSKKLLLSDSGFYLCAWSAPSSGRETQYFGPGTRLLVL.

The chain combines TRBV5-1 with TRBJ2-7, with 7 bases aligning to TRBD1. J lost 6 bases, V lost 3 bases, and 6 bases had no gene match. This CDR3 is built from 13 residues. Looked up from germline, CDR1 is SGHRS and CDR2 is YFSETQ. CDR3: CASSSETGLEQYF. DNA for the CDR3: TGCGCCAGCAGCTCAGAGACAGGGCTCGAGCAGTACTTC.

This clone was seen a single time. The genes are TRBV5-1 and TRBJ2-7, with 8 nucleotides matching TRBD2. From germline, CDR1 is SGHRS and CDR2 YFSETQ. The CDR3 totals 16 residues. With 4 bases clipped from V and 5 bases from J, the junction kept 14 bases outside the gene matches. The CDR3 reads CASSLTGTSTLNEQYF. CDR3 sequence (DNA): TGCGCCAGCAGCCTAACAGGGACTAGTACGTTGAACGAGCAGTACTTC.

The rearrangement links TRBV28 to TRBJ1-2; 10 bases are shared with TRBD1. V gave up 7 bases and J gave up 7 bases; unmatched junction bases: 6. Germline values: CDR1 MDHEN, CDR2 SYDVKM. The CDR3 contains 13 residues. The CDR3 bases are TGTGCCAGCATGCTCGACAGGGGGCGTGGCTACACCTTC. Translation: CASMLDRGRGYTF.

The gene calls are TRBV9 and TRBJ2-7; 8 nucleotides align to TRBD1. CDR3 length equals 14 residues. With 2 bases clipped from V and 1 base from J, the junction kept 2 bases outside the gene matches. Germline assignment: CDR1 SGDLS and CDR2 YYNGEE. This chain's CDR3 is CASSVRQGSYEQYF. The CDR3 coding sequence is TGTGCCAGCAGCGTGAGACAGGGGTCCTACGAGCAGTACTTC. Full variable domain (rest looked up from reference TRBV9 and TRBJ2-7): DSGVTQTPKHLITATGQRVTLRCSPRSGDLSVYWYQQSLDQGLQFLIQYYNGEERAKGNILERFSAQQFPDLHSELNLSSLELGDSALYFCASSVRQGSYEQYFGPGTRLTVT.

The V gene is TRBV6-5, the J gene TRBJ2-7; unclear D gene. Trimming stripped 0 bases from V and 5 bases from J, with 5 bases between. Germline V gives CDR1 MNHEY, CDR2 SVGAGI. The CDR3 covers 12 residues. The CDR3 loop is CASSYSSDEQYF. For the CDR3, the DNA is TGTGCCAGCAGTTACTCGTCGGACGAGCAGTACTTC.

The gene calls are TRBV9 and TRBJ1-3; D is undetermined. V lost 6 bases to trimming and J lost 3 bases, with 13 bases between them. Germline V gene sequence: CDR1 SGDLS, CDR2 YYNGEE. CDR3 length: 14 residues. The CDR3 is CASTQTSSGNTIYF. In DNA form, the CDR3 reads TGTGCCAGCACCCAAACGAGTAGTGGAAACACCATATATTTT.

The chain is built from TRBV10-1 and TRBJ2-7; D may be TRBD1 (6 bases). Germline CDR1 WNHNN, CDR2 SYGVQD (reference sequence). The CDR3 has 14 residues. V was cut by 4 bases and J by 6 bases, with 16 bases left in between. The CDR3 region has the DNA TGCGCCAGCAGTGGGACAGCCACATTCCGCGAGCAGTACTTC. This encodes CASSGTATFREQYF.

With regard to this clone: This CDR3 is also generated by other DNA sequences in the sample. CDR3 DNA sequence: TGCGCCAGCAGCTTGGGCGGACTAGCGGGAGATCAAGAGACCCAGTACTTC. It encodes CASSLGGLAGDQETQYF. The J gene is TRBJ2-5, the V gene TRBV5-1, with 13 bases aligning to TRBD2. Germline assignment: CDR1 SGHRS and CDR2 YFSETQ. V was pared by 0 bases and J by 2 bases, with 4 bases of the junction left unmatched. CDR3 length: 17 residues.

This chain uses TRBV11-1 with TRBJ2-1; D remains unclear. This CDR3 is built from 14 residues. Germline loops: CDR1 SGHAT, CDR2 FQDESV (reference sequence). V gave up 7 bases and J gave up 3 bases, with 13 bases separating them. DNA for the CDR3: TGTGCCAGCAAAACCCAGAGGTTCTACAATGAGCAGTTCTTC. Translation gives CASKTQRFYNEQFF.

The chain uses TRBV28 and TRBJ2-1; the match to TRBD1 covers 8 bases. V was clipped by 5 bases and J by 5 bases; unmatched bases: 17. Germline assignment: CDR1 MDHEN and CDR2 SYDVKM. The CDR3 loop spans 18 amino acids. The CDR3 DNA follows: TGTGCCAGCAGTGTTTTCGTCCTATCCGGACAGGGCGACAATGAGCAGTTCTTC. Translating it yields CASSVFVLSGQGDNEQFF.

This sequence joins TRBV6-1 and TRBJ2-1; maybe TRBD1 (6 bases). The germline CDR1 and CDR2 sequences are MNHNS and SASEGT. V lost 1 base and J 10 bases, leaving 17 bases between the germline ends. The CDR3 spans 15 residues. CDR3 in DNA: TGTGCCAGCAGTGAAGTTAGAGGGGGTAGCGTCGAGCAGTTCTTC. Translated: CASSEVRGGSVEQFF.

J is TRBJ1-5 and V is TRBV4-1; no clear D. This CDR3 has 15 amino acids. Trimming pared 0 bases from V and 3 bases from J, leaving 9 bases between. CDR1 is MGHRA, CDR2 YSYEKL, per germline. As DNA, the CDR3 is TGCGCCAGCAGCCAAGATCCAGCAGACAATCAGCCCCAGCATTTT. Its protein product is CASSQDPADNQPQHF.

This chain links TRBV29-1 with TRBJ1-1; the D gene is possibly TRBD1 (5 bases). Germline CDR1 and CDR2: SQVTM and ANQGSEA. The CDR3 has 15 residues. The ends were cut back, 3 bases at V and 6 bases at J, with 20 bases in the middle. CDR3 sequence (DNA): TGCAGCGTTGAGGGGGGGGGAAGTAGGAGTTCTGAAGCTTTCTTT. It is translated as CSVEGGGSRSSEAFF.

The rearrangement uses TRBV2 and TRBJ2-7; D uncertain. V lost 3 bases, J lost 2 bases, and 11 bases lay in between. The length of the CDR3 is 14 residues. In germline, CDR1 is SNHLY, CDR2 FYNNEI. The CDR3 region has the DNA TGTGCCAGCAGTGAGTCCTCGATCGCCTACGAGCAGTACTTC. This sequence encodes CASSESSIAYEQYF.

This chain joins TRBV5-6 and TRBJ1-1; D is unclear. The CDR3 consists of 15 residues. In germline, CDR1 is SGHDT, CDR2 YYEEEE. V was pared by 1 base and J by 0 bases, with 10 bases between. The CDR3 spells CASSLIRGMNTEAFF. DNA for the CDR3: TGTGCCAGCAGCTTGATACGGGGTATGAACACTGAAGCTTTCTTT.

Points on this clone: The same CDR3 can be traced to other DNA sequences in this sample. This chain connects TRBV14 to TRBJ1-1; the D is unclear. The germline V and J ends were trimmed by 0 bases and 4 bases, with 9 bases remaining between them. The CDR3 runs to 14 residues. The germline V gene has CDR1 SGHDN and CDR2 FVKESK. The CDR3 sequence: CASSQDLGSTEAFF. CDR3 nucleotides: TGTGCCAGCAGCCAAGATCTGGGAAGCACTGAAGCTTTCTTT.

The V gene is TRBV5-5, the J gene TRBJ1-1, with D uncertain. The ends were cut back, 0 bases at V and 5 bases at J, with 8 bases in the middle. This CDR3 is built from 13 residues. Germline assignment: CDR1 SGHKS and CDR2 YYEKEE (reference sequence). In DNA, the CDR3 is TGTGCCAGCAGCTTGGTGCGGGGTACTGAAGCTTTCTTT. It yields the protein CASSLVRGTEAFF.

The chain joins TRBV21-1 to TRBJ2-2; the D call TRBD1 from the table was never checked on the DNA. TRBV21-1 is recorded as a pseudogene. The length of the CDR3 is 19 residues. Here the CDR3 DNA reads TGTGCCAGCAGCAAGGGCACCTTCCGGGACAGGGGGGAAGCCGGGGAGCTGTTTTTT. Protein sequence: CASSKGTFRDRGEAGELFF.